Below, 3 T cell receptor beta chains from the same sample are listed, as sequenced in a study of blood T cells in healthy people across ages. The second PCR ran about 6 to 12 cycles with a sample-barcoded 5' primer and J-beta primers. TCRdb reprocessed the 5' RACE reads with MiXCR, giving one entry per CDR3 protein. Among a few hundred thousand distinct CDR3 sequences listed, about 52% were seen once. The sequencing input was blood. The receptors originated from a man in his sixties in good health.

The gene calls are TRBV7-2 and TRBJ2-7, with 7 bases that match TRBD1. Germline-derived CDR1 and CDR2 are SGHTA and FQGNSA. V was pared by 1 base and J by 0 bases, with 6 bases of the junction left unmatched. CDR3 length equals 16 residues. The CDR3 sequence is CASSLVRGGGSYEQYF. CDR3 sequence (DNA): TGTGCCAGCAGCTTAGTTAGAGGGGGCGGCTCCTACGAGCAGTACTTC.

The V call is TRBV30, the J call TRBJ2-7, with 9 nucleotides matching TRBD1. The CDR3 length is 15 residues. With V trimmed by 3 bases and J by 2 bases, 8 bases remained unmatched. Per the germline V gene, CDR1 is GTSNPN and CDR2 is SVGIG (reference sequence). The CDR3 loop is CAWRSRDRAPYEQYF. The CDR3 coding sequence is TGTGCCTGGAGGAGCCGGGACAGGGCTCCCTACGAGCAGTACTTC.

The CDR3 spells CASSLGRRDTQYF. CDR3 sequence (DNA): TGTGCCAGCAGCTTAGGCCGGAGGGATACGCAGTATTTT. The J gene is TRBJ2-3, the V gene TRBV11-2; a possible D gene is TRBD2 (5 bases). Trimming took 1 base from V and 6 from J, leaving 8 bases between them. Germline-derived CDR1 and CDR2 are SGHAT and FQNNGV. The CDR3 has 13 residues.